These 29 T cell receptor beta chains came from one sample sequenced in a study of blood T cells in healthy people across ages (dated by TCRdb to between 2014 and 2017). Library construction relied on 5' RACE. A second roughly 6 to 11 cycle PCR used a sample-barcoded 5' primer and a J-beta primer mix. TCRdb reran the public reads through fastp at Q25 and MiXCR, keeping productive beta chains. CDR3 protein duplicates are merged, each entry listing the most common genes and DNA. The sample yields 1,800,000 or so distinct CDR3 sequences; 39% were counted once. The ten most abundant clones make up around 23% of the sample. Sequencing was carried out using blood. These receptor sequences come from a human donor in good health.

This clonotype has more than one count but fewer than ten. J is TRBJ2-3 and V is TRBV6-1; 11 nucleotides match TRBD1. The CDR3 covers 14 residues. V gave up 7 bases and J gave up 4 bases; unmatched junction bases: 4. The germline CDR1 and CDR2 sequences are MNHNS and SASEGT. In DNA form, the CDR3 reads TGTGCCAGCACGGGACAGGGGGATCCAGATACGCAGTATTTT. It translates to CASTGQGDPDTQYF.

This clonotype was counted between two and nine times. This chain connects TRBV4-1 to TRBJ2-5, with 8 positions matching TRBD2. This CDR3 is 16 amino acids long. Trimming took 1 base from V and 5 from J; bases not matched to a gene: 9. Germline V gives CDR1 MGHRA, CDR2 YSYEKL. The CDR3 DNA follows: TGCGCCAGCAGCCAAGTGATCGGGAGGGTCGGGGAGACCCAGTACTTC. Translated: CASSQVIGRVGETQYF.

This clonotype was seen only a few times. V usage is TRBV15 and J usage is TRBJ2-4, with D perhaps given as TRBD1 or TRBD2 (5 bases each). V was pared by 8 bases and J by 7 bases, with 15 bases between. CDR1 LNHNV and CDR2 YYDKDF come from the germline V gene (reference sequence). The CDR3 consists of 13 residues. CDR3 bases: TGTGCCACCTCCTGGGGGTCCAGTAACATTCAGTACTTC. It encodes CATSWGSSNIQYF. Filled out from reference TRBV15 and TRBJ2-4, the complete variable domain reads DAMVIQNPRYQVTQFGKPVTLSCSQTLNHNVMYWYQQKSSQAPKLLFHYYDKDFNNEADTPDNFQSRRPNTSFCFLDIRSPGLGDTAMYLCATSWGSSNIQYFGAGTRLSVL.

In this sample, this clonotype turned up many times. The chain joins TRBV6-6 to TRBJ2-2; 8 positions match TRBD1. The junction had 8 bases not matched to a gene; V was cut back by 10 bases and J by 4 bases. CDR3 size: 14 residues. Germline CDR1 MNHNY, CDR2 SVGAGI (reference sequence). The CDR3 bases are TGTGCCACCCGACAGGGGTTGAGCACCGGGGAGCTGTTTTTT. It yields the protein CATRQGLSTGELFF.

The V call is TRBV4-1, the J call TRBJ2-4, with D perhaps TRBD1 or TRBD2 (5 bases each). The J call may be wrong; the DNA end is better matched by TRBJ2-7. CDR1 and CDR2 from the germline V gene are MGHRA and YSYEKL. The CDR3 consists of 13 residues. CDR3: CASSLPLGHEQYF. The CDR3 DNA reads TGCGCCAGCAGCCTACCTTTGGGACACGAGCAGTACTTC.

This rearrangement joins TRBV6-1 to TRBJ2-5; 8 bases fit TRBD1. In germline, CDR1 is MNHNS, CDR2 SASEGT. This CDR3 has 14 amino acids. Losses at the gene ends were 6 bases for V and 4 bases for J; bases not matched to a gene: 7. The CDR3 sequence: CASRETGALETQYF. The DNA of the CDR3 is TGTGCCAGCAGGGAGACAGGGGCCCTAGAGACCCAGTACTTC.

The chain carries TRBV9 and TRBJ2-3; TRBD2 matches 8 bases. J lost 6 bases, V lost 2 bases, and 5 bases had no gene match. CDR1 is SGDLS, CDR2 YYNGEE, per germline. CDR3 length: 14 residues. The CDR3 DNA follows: TGTGCCAGCAGCGTCCAGACTAGCGCGGATACGCAGTATTTT. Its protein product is CASSVQTSADTQYF. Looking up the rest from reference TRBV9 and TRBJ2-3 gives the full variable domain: DSGVTQTPKHLITATGQRVTLRCSPRSGDLSVYWYQQSLDQGLQFLIQYYNGEERAKGNILERFSAQQFPDLHSELNLSSLELGDSALYFCASSVQTSADTQYFGPGTRLTVL.

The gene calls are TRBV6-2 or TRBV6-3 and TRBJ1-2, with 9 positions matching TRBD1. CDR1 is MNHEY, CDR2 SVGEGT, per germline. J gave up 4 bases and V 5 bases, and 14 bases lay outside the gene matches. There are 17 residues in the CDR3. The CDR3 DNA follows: TGTGCCAGCAGTCTTTCCCGGGACAGGGATTCGCGCTATGGCTACACCTTC. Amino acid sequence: CASSLSRDRDSRYGYTF.

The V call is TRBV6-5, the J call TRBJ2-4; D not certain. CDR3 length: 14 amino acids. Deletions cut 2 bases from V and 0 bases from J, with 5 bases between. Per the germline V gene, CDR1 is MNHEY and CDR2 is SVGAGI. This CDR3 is CASSYDLAKNIQYF. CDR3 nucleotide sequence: TGTGCCAGCAGTTACGATTTAGCCAAAAACATTCAGTACTTC.

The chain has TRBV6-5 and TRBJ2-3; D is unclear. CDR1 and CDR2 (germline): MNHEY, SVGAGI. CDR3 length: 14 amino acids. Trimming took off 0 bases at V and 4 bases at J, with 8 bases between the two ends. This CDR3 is CASSYSSEPDTQYF. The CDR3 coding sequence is TGTGCCAGCAGTTACTCGTCGGAACCAGATACGCAGTATTTT.

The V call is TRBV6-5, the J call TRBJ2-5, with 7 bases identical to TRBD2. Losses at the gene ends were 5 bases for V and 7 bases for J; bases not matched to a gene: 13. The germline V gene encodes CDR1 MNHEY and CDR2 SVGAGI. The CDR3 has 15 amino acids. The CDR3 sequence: CASSQTSGSGGTQYF. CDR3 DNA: TGTGCCAGCAGTCAAACCTCCGGGTCGGGAGGGACCCAGTACTTC.

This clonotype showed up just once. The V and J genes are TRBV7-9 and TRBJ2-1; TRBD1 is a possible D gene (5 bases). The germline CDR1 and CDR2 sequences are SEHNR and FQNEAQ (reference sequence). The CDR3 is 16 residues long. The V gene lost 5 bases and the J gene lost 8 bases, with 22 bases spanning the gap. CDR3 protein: CASSGHLRVGSDEQFF. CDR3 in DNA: TGTGCCAGCAGCGGACACCTCAGGGTAGGGTCGGATGAGCAGTTCTTC.

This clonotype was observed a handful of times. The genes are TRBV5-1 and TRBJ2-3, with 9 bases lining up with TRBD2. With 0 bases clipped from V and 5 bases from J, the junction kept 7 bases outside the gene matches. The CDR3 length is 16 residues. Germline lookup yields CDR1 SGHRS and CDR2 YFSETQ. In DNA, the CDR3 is TGCGCCAGCAGCTTGGGGGCGACTAGCGGAAGAGATACGCAGTATTTT. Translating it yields CASSLGATSGRDTQYF.

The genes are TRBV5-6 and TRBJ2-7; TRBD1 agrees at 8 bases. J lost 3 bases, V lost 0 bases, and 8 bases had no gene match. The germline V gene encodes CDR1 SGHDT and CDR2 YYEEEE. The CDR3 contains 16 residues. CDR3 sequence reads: CASSLERGTGYYEQYF. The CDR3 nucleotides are TGTGCCAGCAGCTTGGAAAGGGGGACAGGTTACTACGAGCAGTACTTC.

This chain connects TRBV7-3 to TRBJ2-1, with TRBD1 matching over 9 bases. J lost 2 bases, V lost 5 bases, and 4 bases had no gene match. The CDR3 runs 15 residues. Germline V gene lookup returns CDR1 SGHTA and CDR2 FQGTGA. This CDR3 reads CASSGQGYAYNEQFF. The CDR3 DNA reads TGTGCCAGCAGCGGACAGGGGTATGCCTACAATGAGCAGTTCTTC. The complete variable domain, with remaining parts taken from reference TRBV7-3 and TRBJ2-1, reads GAGVSQTPSNKVTEKGKYVELRCDPISGHTALYWYRQSLGQGPEFLIYFQGTGAADDSGLPNDRFFAVRPEGSVSTLKIQRTERGDSAVYLCASSGQGYAYNEQFFGPGTRLTVL.

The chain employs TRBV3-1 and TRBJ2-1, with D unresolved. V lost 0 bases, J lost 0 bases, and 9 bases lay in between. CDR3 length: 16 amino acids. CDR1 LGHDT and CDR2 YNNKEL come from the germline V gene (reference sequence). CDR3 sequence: CASSQERTFSYNEQFF. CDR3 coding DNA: TGTGCCAGCAGCCAAGAACGGACCTTCTCCTACAATGAGCAGTTCTTC.

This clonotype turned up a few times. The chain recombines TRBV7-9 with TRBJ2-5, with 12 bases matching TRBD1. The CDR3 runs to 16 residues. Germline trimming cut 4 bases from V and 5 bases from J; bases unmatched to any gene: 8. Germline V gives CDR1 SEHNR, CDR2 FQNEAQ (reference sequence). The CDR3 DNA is TGTGCCAGCAGCTCCTCCTTCGGGACAGGGGGCGAGACCCAGTACTTC. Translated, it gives CASSSSFGTGGETQYF.

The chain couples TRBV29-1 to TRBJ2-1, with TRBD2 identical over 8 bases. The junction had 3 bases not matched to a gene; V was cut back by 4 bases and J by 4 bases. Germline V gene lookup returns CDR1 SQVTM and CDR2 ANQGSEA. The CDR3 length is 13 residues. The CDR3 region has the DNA TGCAGCGTTGTGGCTAGCGGGTACAATGAGCAGTTCTTC. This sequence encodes CSVVASGYNEQFF.

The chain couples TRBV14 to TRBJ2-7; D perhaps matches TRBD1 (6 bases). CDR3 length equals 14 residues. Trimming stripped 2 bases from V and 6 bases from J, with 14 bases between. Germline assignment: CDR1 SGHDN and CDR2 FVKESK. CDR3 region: CASSQSRGFSEQYF. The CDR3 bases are TGTGCCAGCAGCCAAAGCAGGGGTTTTAGCGAGCAGTACTTC.

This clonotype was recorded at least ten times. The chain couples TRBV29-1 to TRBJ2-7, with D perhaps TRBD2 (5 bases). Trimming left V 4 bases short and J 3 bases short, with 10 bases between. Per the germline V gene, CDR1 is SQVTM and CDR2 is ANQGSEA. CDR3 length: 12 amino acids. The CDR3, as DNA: TGCAGCGTTGTCGGGATTCGCTACGAGCAGTACTTC. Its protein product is CSVVGIRYEQYF.

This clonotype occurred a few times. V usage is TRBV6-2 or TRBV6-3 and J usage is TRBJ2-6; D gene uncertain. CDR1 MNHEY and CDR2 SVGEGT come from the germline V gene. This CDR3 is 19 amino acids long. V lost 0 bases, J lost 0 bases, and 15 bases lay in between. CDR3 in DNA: TGTGCCAGCAGTTACTCGATAAGAGCAGACCACTCTGGGGCCAACGTCCTGACTTTC. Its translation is CASSYSIRADHSGANVLTF.

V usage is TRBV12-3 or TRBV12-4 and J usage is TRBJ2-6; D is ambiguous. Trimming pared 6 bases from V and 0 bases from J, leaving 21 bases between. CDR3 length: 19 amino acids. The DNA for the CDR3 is TGTGCCAGCAGCCTCACTCCGAACCTATTTCTCTCTGGGGCCAACGTCCTGACTTTC. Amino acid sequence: CASSLTPNLFLSGANVLTF.

CDR3 region: CASSYRDRGYTGELFF. As DNA, the CDR3 is TGTGCCAGCAGTTACCGGGACAGGGGATACACCGGGGAGCTGTTTTTT. The J gene is TRBJ2-2, the V gene TRBV28; 10 nucleotides align to TRBD1. Germline V gene lookup returns CDR1 MDHEN and CDR2 SYDVKM. CDR3 length: 16 residues. V shed 4 bases and J 3 bases; nucleotides not matched to a gene: 5. Based on the CDR3 plus reference TRBV28 and TRBJ2-2, the full variable domain is DVKVTQSSRYLVKRTGEKVFLECVQDMDHENMFWYRQDPGLGLRLIYFSYDVKMKEKGDIPEGYSVSREKKERFSLILESASTNQTSMYLCASSYRDRGYTGELFFGEGSRLTVL.

Here the CDR3 DNA reads TGCGCCAGCTGGGCCAGCGGGGGAGCCGAGACCCAGTACTTC. It yields the protein CASWASGGAETQYF. The rearrangement uses TRBV5-1 and TRBJ2-5; 8 nucleotides agree with TRBD2. CDR3 length equals 14 residues. With V trimmed by 7 bases and J by 5 bases, 10 bases remained unmatched. Germline V gene sequence: CDR1 SGHRS, CDR2 YFSETQ.

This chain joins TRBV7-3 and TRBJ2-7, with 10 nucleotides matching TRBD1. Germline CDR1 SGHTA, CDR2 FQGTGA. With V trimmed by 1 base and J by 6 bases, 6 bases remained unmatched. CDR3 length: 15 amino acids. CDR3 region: CASSLNSGQGSEQYF. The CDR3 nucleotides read TGTGCCAGCAGCTTAAATTCGGGACAGGGGAGCGAGCAGTACTTC.

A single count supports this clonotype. CDR3 region: CSGGQGGTPPVNTEAFF. The DNA of the CDR3 is TGCAGCGGCGGACAGGGGGGTACCCCCCCCGTGAACACTGAAGCTTTCTTT. This chain connects TRBV29-1 to TRBJ1-1; 10 bases agree with TRBD1. The ends lost 7 bases at V and 0 bases at J; junction bases unmatched: 14. The CDR3 sequence is 17 residues long. In germline, CDR1 is SQVTM, CDR2 ANQGSEA.

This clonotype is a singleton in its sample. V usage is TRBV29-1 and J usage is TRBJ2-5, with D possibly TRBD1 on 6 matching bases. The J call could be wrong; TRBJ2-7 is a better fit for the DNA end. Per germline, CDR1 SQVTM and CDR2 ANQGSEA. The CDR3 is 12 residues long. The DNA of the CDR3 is TGCAGCTTCACCGGGACATCCTACGAGCAGTACTTC. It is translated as CSFTGTSYEQYF.

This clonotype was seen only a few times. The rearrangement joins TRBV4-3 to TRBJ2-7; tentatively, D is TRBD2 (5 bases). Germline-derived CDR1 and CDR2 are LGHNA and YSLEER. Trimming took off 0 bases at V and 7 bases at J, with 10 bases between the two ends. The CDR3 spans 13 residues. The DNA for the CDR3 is TGCGCCAGCAGCCAAGATCATGAGGGTGAGCAGTACTTC. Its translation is CASSQDHEGEQYF.

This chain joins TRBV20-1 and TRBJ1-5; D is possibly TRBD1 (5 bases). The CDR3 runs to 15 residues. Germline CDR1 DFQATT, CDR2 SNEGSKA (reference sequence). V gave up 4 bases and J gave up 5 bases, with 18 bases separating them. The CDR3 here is CSATSAGIWDQPQHF. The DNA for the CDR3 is TGCAGTGCTACGTCTGCAGGGATATGGGATCAGCCCCAGCATTTT.